This TCR beta chain was observed in a study of cytomegalovirus exposure and HLA in healthy donors. Germline V lookup: CDR1 SEHNR, CDR2 FQNEAQ (reference sequence). Trimming removed 3 bases from V and 3 bases from J, with 3 bases in between. CDR3 length: 11 residues. With regard to this clone: Its cognate antigen is unknown.

General study findings and limits: Reportedly, diagnosis of cytomegalovirus status by the classifier showed high specificity and sensitivity.

Vbeta (60) and Jbeta (13) primers were used in the PCR. Data came from immunoSEQ multiplex PCR; TCRdb stores just in-frame clones and leaves some out. This table holds about 190,000 clones, around 73% found once. The sample comprised PBMCs. The receptor was isolated from a woman in her 30s in good health and CMV-seropositive. J is TRBJ2-7 and V is TRBV7-9; D is undetermined. The CDR3 nucleotides read TGTGCCAGCAGCTTCCTCTACGAGCAGTACTTC. This codes for CASSFLYEQYF.